The 8 T cell receptor beta chains presented below share a single source sample, sequenced in a study of blood T cells in healthy people across ages. Using a J-beta primer mix together with a sample-barcoded 5' primer, a second PCR was run for about 6 to 12 cycles. Using its own MiXCR run on the 5' RACE reads, TCRdb lists one record per CDR3 protein. This table holds approximately 290,000 distinct CDR3 sequences, roughly 26% found once. The sequenced sample was blood. These receptors came from a woman in her 70s in good health.

The genes are TRBV20-1 and TRBJ2-7, with D perhaps TRBD2 (5 bases). This CDR3 region has 13 residues. V dropped 3 bases and J dropped 2 bases, with 11 bases sitting between them. Germline CDR1 reads DFQATT; CDR2 reads SNEGSKA (reference sequence). In DNA, the CDR3 is TGCAGTGCTAGTCCCGCGGGCACCTACGAGCAGTACTTC. This codes for CSASPAGTYEQYF.

The V gene is TRBV10-3, the J gene TRBJ2-5; 7 nucleotides line up with TRBD1. The CDR3 contains 13 residues. The V and J ends lost 6 bases and 2 bases, in that order; junction bases with no gene match: 3. Germline assignment: CDR1 ENHRY and CDR2 SYGVKD. As DNA, the CDR3 is TGTGCCATCAGAGGGACAGTTCAAGAGACCCAGTACTTC. It is translated as CAIRGTVQETQYF.

The gene calls are TRBV5-1 and TRBJ1-4; TRBD1 matches 9 bases. The CDR3 loop spans 16 amino acids. Germline lookup yields CDR1 SGHRS and CDR2 YFSETQ. Unmatched junction bases numbered 5, after V lost 0 bases and J lost 5 bases. The CDR3 sequence is CASSLVGGQGNEKLFF. DNA of the CDR3: TGCGCCAGCAGCTTGGTGGGAGGACAGGGGAATGAAAAACTGTTTTTT. Full variable domain (missing parts from reference TRBV5-1 and TRBJ1-4): KAGVTQTPRYLIKTRGQQVTLSCSPISGHRSVSWYQQTPGQGLQFLFEYFSETQRNKGNFPGRFSGRQFSNSRSEMNVSTLELGDSALYLCASSLVGGQGNEKLFFGSGTQLSVL.

The V call is TRBV11-2, the J call TRBJ1-1, with no clear D. The V end lost 5 bases, the J end lost 7 bases, and 20 bases lay between the germline ends. This CDR3 comprises 15 residues. Germline V CDR1 and CDR2: SGHAT, FQNNGV. The CDR3 DNA is TGTGCCAGCAGCGGTGGATCTACGAACACTTTTGAAGCTTTCTTT. Protein product: CASSGGSTNTFEAFF.

The chain is built from TRBV28 and TRBJ1-2, with 7 nucleotides matching TRBD1. Germline V lookup: CDR1 MDHEN, CDR2 SYDVKM. The length of the CDR3 is 14 residues. V lost 2 bases to trimming and J lost 5 bases; unmatched junction nucleotides: 5. The CDR3 loop is CASSLTGVVYGYTF. The CDR3 DNA is TGTGCCAGCAGTTTAACAGGGGTCGTGTATGGCTACACCTTC.

The table lists this clonotype with many counts. At one of its ends the junction is not consistent with the germline gene, which may arise from a read error. The V gene is TRBV12-3 or TRBV12-4, the J gene TRBJ2-5, with TRBD1 matching over 11 bases. CDR3 length: 15 amino acids. Here the CDR3 reads CASSLGQGAQETQYF. The CDR3 bases are TGTGCCAGCAGCTTAGGACAGGGGGCTCAAGAGACCCAGTACTTC.

This clonotype was picked up many times. The chain carries TRBV7-3 and TRBJ2-1; 8 positions match TRBD2. Germline V gene lookup returns CDR1 SGHTA and CDR2 FQGTGA. This CDR3 is 16 amino acids long. Trimming removed 5 bases from V and 0 bases from J; junction bases left unmatched: 6. The CDR3 DNA follows: TGTGCCAGCAGCGGGGGTGGGACTAGCTCCTACAATGAGCAGTTCTTC. This sequence encodes CASSGGGTSSYNEQFF.

The V gene is TRBV7-2, the J gene TRBJ2-5, with 9 bases matching TRBD1. The J call may be wrong; the DNA end is better matched by TRBJ2-7. The CDR3 runs 15 residues. Germline V gene sequence: CDR1 SGHTA, CDR2 FQGNSA. The CDR3 DNA reads as TGTGCCAGCAGCTTAGCGGGGACAGGGATGTACGAGCAGTACTTC. Protein sequence: CASSLAGTGMYEQYF.